Reported below is one T cell receptor beta chain. The antigen remains undetermined. This entry is derived from a study of CD8 T cells in Susac syndrome. Findings and caveats of the study: An acknowledgment was made by the study that its TCR sequencing and HLA analysis involved relatively few individuals.

The CD8+ and CD4+ T cells were negatively isolated, with the TEMRA cells enriched by FACS. The authors reverse transcribed about 0.5 to 1 ug RNA with random hexamers. TCRdb re-derived calls from the immunoSEQ multiplex PCR reads in MiXCR, one entry per CDR3 protein. The sample yields just over 150,000 distinct CDR3 sequences, about 94% seen once. This CDR3 has 13 amino acids. Germline CDR1 reads MNHEY; CDR2 reads SVGEGT. V dropped 7 bases and J dropped 5 bases, with 12 bases sitting between them. Input material: CD8+ T cells from PBMCs. The receptor's source is a human donor with multiple sclerosis. V usage is TRBV6-2 or TRBV6-3 and J usage is TRBJ1-5; unclear D gene. The CDR3 loop is CASTLGMDQPQHF. Here the CDR3 DNA reads TGTGCCAGCACTCTGGGCATGGATCAGCCCCAGCATTTT.